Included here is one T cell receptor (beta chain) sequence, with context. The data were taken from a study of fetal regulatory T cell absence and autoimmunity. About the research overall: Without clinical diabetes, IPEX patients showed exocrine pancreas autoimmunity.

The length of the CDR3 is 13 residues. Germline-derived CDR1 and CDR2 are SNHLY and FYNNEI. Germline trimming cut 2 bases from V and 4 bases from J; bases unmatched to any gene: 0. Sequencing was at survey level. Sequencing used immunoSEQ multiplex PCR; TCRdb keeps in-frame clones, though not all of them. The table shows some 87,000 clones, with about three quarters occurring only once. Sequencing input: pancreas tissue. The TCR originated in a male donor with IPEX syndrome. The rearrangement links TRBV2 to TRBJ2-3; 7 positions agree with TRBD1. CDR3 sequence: CASSETGADTQYF. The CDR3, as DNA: TGTGCCAGCAGTGAAACAGGGGCAGATACGCAGTATTTT. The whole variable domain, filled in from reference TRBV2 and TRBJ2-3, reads EPEVTQTPSHQVTQMGQEVILRCVPISNHLYFYWYRQILGQKVEFLVSFYNNEISEKSEIFDDQFSVERPDGSNFTLKIRSTKLEDSAMYFCASSETGADTQYFGPGTRLTVL.